This passage covers 11 T cell receptor beta chains from one sample sequenced in a study of molecular identifiers for immune sequencing clone quantification. TCRdb processed the PCR reads anew with MiXCR; each CDR3 protein has one entry. In the table there are about 320,000 distinct CDR3 sequences, 20% to 25% of which are singletons. Material for sequencing was naive CD8+ T cells from blood, with Jurkat cell RNA spiked in. The subset here: FACS-sorted CD8+CD4-CCR7+CD45RA+ naive T cells. The receptor source for this set is a human donor in good health. Some libraries in this study had Jurkat cell RNA spiked in.

This clonotype was counted many times. This chain links TRBV7-9 with TRBJ2-5; D ambiguous. The CDR3 is made up of 13 amino acids. V lost 0 bases, J lost 12 bases, and 14 bases lay in between. Germline loops: CDR1 SEHNR, CDR2 FQNEAQ (reference sequence). The CDR3 protein is CASSLALGPEEYF. For the CDR3, the DNA is TGTGCCAGCAGCTTAGCGTTGGGTCCCGAAGAGTACTTC.

The chain recombines TRBV15 with TRBJ1-4, with no clear D. Trimming took 3 bases from V and 0 from J, leaving 8 bases between them. Germline V gene data show CDR1 as LNHNV and CDR2 as YYDKDF (reference sequence). There are 15 residues in the CDR3. CDR3 sequence: CATSSGLATNEKLFF. Written as DNA, the CDR3 is TGTGCCACCAGCAGTGGTTTGGCAACTAATGAAAAACTGTTTTTT.

In this sample, this clonotype turned up a few times. The chain carries TRBV20-1 and TRBJ2-1, with 7 positions matching TRBD2. Looked up from germline, CDR1 is DFQATT and CDR2 is SNEGSKA (reference sequence). Unmatched junction bases numbered 8, after V lost 6 bases and J lost 0 bases. The CDR3 has 15 amino acids. CDR3: CSASSGTSSYNEQFF. Here the CDR3 DNA reads TGCAGTGCCAGCAGCGGGACCAGCTCCTACAATGAGCAGTTCTTC.

Many counts were recorded for this clonotype. The V call is TRBV9, the J call TRBJ1-5; D perhaps matches TRBD1 (6 bases). Germline V gene sequence: CDR1 SGDLS, CDR2 YYNGEE. Trimming shortened V by 6 bases and J by 6 bases, and 19 bases separated the two germline ends. This CDR3 has 15 amino acids. The CDR3 coding sequence is TGTGCCAGCACCCCGACGGATGGGGGCGGTCAGCCCCAGCATTTT. Residues: CASTPTDGGGQPQHF.

This clonotype was seen at least ten times. The CDR3 DNA reads as TGTGCCAGCACCCACGCAGGGGGAGAACGCACAGATACGCAGTATTTT. Protein: CASTHAGGERTDTQYF. The chain joins TRBV6-6 to TRBJ2-3; 7 nucleotides line up with TRBD1. The CDR3 covers 16 residues. V trimming: 7 bases; J trimming: 1 base; junction bases outside the gene matches: 11. Germline assignment: CDR1 MNHNY and CDR2 SVGAGI (reference sequence).

In its sample, this clonotype was seen many times. This chain joins TRBV30 and TRBJ1-1; TRBD1 might be the D (6 bases). The ends were cut back, 0 bases at V and 2 bases at J, with 10 bases in the middle. Germline CDR1 GTSNPN, CDR2 SVGIG (reference sequence). The CDR3 contains 14 residues. CDR3 residues: CAWSVRGGNTEAFF. The CDR3 bases are TGTGCCTGGAGTGTACGAGGGGGTAACACTGAAGCTTTCTTT.

This clonotype occurred many times. The V gene is TRBV13, the J gene TRBJ2-3, with D tentatively TRBD1 (6 bases). This CDR3 has 16 residues. Trimming cost V 4 bases and J 1 base, with 15 bases left between them. CDR1 and CDR2 from the germline V gene are PRHDT and FYEKMQ (reference sequence). This CDR3 reads CASSSRTDAGTDTQYF. CDR3 DNA: TGTGCCAGCAGCTCCCGGACAGACGCGGGCACAGATACGCAGTATTTT.

This clonotype was counted a few times. The V gene is TRBV21-1, the J gene TRBJ2-7. TRBV21-1 is designated a pseudogene. The CDR3 runs to 13 residues. The CDR3 sequence is CASSKGSNYEQYF. For the CDR3, the DNA is TGTGCCAGCAGCAAGGGCAGCAACTACGAGCAGTACTTC.

This clonotype was seen at least ten times. This chain uses TRBV28 with TRBJ2-1; 8 nucleotides align to TRBD1. Germline V gene sequence: CDR1 MDHEN, CDR2 SYDVKM. The CDR3 has 14 residues. V lost 5 bases and J lost 7; bases outside the gene matches: 7. This CDR3 reads CASSPRTGLNEQFF. The CDR3 coding sequence is TGTGCCAGCAGTCCTCGGACAGGGTTGAATGAGCAGTTCTTC.

As concerns this clonotype: A much more abundant neighbour one base away suggests this may be a read error. The chain combines TRBV7-9 with TRBJ2-7; TRBD1 agrees at 8 bases. The germline gives CDR1 SEHNR, CDR2 FQNEAQ (reference sequence). This CDR3 region has 16 residues. The CDR3 spells CASSPVGQGLAYERYF. The DNA for the CDR3 is TGTGCCAGCAGCCCGGTCGGACAGGGCCTTGCCTACGAGCGGTACTTC.

This clonotype was picked up many times. The rearrangement links TRBV12-3 or TRBV12-4 to TRBJ2-5; 11 nucleotides match TRBD2. The length of the CDR3 is 14 residues. With V trimmed by 6 bases and J by 4 bases, 4 bases remained unmatched. The CDR3 sequence: CASSTSGRGETQYF. DNA of the CDR3: TGTGCCAGCAGCACTAGCGGGAGAGGAGAGACCCAGTACTTC.